The next 12 T cell receptor beta chains were all read from a single sample in a study of human T cells and chemical hapten exposure. Time point specified: pre-sensitization, week 0. Described treatment: therapeutic diphenylcyclopropenone sensitization with weekly scalp DPC. TCRdb analysed the RACE reads with MiXCR anew, one entry per CDR3 protein. This table has 300,000 to 400,000 distinct CDR3 sequences, 5.1% appearing once. The sequencing used whole blood, collected in connection with sensitization to the hapten diphenylcyclopropenone (DPC). The receptors stem from a woman between 50 and 59 years old with alopecia areata. Some clones in this sample may be carry-over from other donors' samples.

The chain carries TRBV5-4 and TRBJ2-7; TRBD2 aligns across 8 bases. The V gene end was trimmed by 4 bases and the J gene end by 9 bases; junction bases not matched to a gene: 12. Germline CDR1 reads SGHNT; CDR2 reads YYREEE (reference sequence). The CDR3 has 14 residues. The CDR3 DNA reads as TGTGCCAGCAGCCCCCACCGGACTAGCAACGGGCAGTACTTC. Its protein product is CASSPHRTSNGQYF.

This clonotype was detected only once. The V and J genes are TRBV19 and TRBJ2-2, with a weak D call TRBD1 (6 bases). Germline V gene sequence: CDR1 LNHDA, CDR2 SQIVND (reference sequence). Trimming took 3 bases from V and 1 from J, leaving 12 bases between them. The CDR3 contains 16 residues. The CDR3, as DNA: TGTGCCAGTAGTATTGCCTTGGGACAGAACACCGGGGAGCTGTTTTTT. As protein: CASSIALGQNTGELFF.

This clonotype appeared a few times. This chain joins TRBV7-6 and TRBJ1-1; D is unresolved. Germline V lookup: CDR1 SGHVS, CDR2 FNYEAQ. Trimming shortened V by 1 base and J by 3 bases, and 15 bases separated the two germline ends. The CDR3 consists of 16 residues. The CDR3 sequence: CASSLGYGGKDTEAFF. The CDR3 DNA reads as TGTGCCAGCAGCTTAGGGTACGGCGGAAAGGACACTGAAGCTTTCTTT.

A few counts support this clonotype. The J gene is TRBJ1-4, the V gene TRBV21-1; the DNA was not used to check the table's D call, TRBD1. TRBV21-1 represents a pseudogene. The CDR3 is 17 residues long. CDR3 in amino acids: CASSKAKGDRFNEKLFF. DNA of the CDR3: TGTGCCAGCAGCAAAGCAAAGGGGGACCGGTTTAATGAAAAACTGTTTTTT.

This clonotype was seen only a few times. The chain employs TRBV12-3 or TRBV12-4 and TRBJ1-1; D gene unclear. This CDR3 comprises 12 residues. V was trimmed by 8 bases and J by 1 base, leaving 8 bases between them. The CDR3 protein is CASVMGNTEAFF. The CDR3 bases are TGTGCCAGCGTCATGGGGAACACTGAAGCTTTCTTT.

There are a few counts of this clonotype. The rearrangement joins TRBV27 to TRBJ1-1; TRBD1 aligns across 8 bases. Germline V lookup: CDR1 MNHEY, CDR2 SMNVEV (reference sequence). V shed 8 bases and J 10 bases; nucleotides not matched to a gene: 15. This CDR3 is 14 amino acids long. DNA for the CDR3: TGTGCCAGCCTACCCGCGGGACAGGCCAGCGGAGCTTTCTTT. Translating gives CASLPAGQASGAFF.

At least ten counts were recorded for this clonotype. The rearrangement joins TRBV24-1 to TRBJ1-5, with TRBD1 as a possible D gene (6 bases). Between the trimmed V and J ends, which lost 4 bases and 9 bases, there was a span of 15 bases. Germline loops: CDR1 KGHDR, CDR2 SFDVKD. The CDR3 runs to 14 residues. This CDR3 reads CATSERRGLWPQHF. CDR3 nucleotide sequence: TGTGCCACCAGTGAACGCAGGGGTCTATGGCCCCAGCATTTT.

This clonotype was seen more than once but under ten times. The chain uses TRBV4-3 and TRBJ2-5, with 11 nucleotides matching TRBD2. Germline values: CDR1 LGHNA, CDR2 YSLEER. This CDR3 contains 18 residues. V lost 0 bases, J lost 4 bases, and 10 bases stayed unmatched. The CDR3 DNA reads as TGCGCCAGCAGCCAAGACCTAGCGGGAGGTCCCGAGGGAGAGACCCAGTACTTC. This encodes CASSQDLAGGPEGETQYF.

The chain is built from TRBV7-2 and TRBJ1-1; 7 positions match TRBD1. J lost 5 bases, V lost 5 bases, and 11 bases had no gene match. Germline CDR1 SGHTA, CDR2 FQGNSA. The CDR3 loop spans 15 amino acids. The CDR3 spells CASSPGRGRGTEAFF. The CDR3, as DNA: TGTGCCAGCAGCCCCGGGAGGGGGCGAGGTACTGAAGCTTTCTTT.

This clonotype was observed a handful of times. The rearrangement joins TRBV12-3 or TRBV12-4 to TRBJ1-6; D gene ambiguous. V was trimmed by 4 bases and J by 10 bases, leaving 11 bases between them. The CDR3 runs 13 residues. The CDR3: CASSSWPGSPLHF. CDR3 nucleotides: TGTGCCAGCAGTTCGTGGCCGGGCTCACCCCTCCACTTT.

This clonotype was counted only a few times. Written as DNA, the CDR3 is TGTGCCAGCCGGTTTTTCGGGAGTGCAGAGACCCAGTACTTC. As protein: CASRFFGSAETQYF. The chain employs TRBV6-5 and TRBJ2-5; D might be TRBD2 (6 bases). V lost 8 bases, J lost 4 bases, and 17 bases lay in between. Germline V lookup: CDR1 MNHEY, CDR2 SVGAGI. This CDR3 region has 14 residues.

This clonotype was picked up many times. The V and J genes are TRBV5-1 and TRBJ2-1; TRBD1 is a possible D gene (7 bases). CDR3 length: 13 residues. Germline values: CDR1 SGHRS, CDR2 YFSETQ. V lost 7 bases to trimming and J lost 7 bases, with 15 bases between them. The CDR3 bases are TGCGCCAGCCGCGACAGGGCGGGGAATGAGCAGTTCTTC. Its translation is CASRDRAGNEQFF.